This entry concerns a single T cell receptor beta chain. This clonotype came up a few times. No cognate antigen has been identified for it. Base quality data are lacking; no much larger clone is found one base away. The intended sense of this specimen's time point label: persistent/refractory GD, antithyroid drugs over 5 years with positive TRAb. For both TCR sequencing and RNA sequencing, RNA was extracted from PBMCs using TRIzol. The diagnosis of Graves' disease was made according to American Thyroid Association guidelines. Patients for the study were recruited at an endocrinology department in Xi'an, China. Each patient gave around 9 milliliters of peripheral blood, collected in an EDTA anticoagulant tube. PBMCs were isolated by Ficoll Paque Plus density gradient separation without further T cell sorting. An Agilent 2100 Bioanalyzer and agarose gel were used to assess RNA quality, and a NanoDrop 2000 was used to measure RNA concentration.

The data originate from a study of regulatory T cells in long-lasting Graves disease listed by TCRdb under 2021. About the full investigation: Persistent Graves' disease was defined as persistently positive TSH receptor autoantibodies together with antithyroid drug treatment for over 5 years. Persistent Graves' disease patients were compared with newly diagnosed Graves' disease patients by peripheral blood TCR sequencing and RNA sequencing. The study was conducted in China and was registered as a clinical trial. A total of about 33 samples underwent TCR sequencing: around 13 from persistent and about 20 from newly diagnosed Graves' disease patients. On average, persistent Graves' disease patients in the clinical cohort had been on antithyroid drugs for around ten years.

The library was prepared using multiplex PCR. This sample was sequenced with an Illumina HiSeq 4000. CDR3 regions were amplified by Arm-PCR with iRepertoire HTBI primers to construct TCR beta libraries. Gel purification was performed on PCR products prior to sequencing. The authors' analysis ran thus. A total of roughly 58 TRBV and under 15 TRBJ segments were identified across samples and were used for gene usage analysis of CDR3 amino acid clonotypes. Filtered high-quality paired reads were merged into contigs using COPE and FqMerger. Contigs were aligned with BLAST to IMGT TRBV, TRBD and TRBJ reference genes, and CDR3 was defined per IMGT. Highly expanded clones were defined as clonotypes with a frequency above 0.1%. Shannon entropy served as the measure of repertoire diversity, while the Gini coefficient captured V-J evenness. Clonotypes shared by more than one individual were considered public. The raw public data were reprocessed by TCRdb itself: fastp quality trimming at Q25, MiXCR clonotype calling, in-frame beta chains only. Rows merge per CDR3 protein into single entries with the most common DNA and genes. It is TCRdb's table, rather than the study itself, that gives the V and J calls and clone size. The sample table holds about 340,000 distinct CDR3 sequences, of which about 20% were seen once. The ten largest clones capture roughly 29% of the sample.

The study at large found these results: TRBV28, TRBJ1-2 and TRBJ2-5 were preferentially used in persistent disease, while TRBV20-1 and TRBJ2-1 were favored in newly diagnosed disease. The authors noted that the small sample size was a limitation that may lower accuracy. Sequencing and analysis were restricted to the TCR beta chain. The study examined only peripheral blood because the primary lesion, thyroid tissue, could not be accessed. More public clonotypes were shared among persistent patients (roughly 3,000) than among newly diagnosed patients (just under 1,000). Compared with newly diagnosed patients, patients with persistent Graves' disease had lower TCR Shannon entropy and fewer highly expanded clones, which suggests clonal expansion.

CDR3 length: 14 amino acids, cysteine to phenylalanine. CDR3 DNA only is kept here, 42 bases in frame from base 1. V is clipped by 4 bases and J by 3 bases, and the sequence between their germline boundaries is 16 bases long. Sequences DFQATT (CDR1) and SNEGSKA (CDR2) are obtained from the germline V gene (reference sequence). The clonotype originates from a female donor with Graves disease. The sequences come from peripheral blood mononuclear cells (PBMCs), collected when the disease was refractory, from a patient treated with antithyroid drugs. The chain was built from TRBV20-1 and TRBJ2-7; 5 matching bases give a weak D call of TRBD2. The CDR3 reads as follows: CSAMAEGTNYEQYF. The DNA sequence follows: TGCAGTGCTATGGCTGAGGGAACCAACTACGAGCAGTACTTC.